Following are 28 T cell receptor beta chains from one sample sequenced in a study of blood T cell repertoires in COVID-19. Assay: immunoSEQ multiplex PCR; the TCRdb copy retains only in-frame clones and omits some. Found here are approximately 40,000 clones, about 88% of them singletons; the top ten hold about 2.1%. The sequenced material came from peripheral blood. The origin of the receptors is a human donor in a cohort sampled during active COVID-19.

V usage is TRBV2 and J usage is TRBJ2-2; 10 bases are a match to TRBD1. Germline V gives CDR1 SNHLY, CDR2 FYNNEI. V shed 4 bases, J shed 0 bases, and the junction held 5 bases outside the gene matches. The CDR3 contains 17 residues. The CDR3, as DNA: TGTGCCAGCAGTGGGGACAGGGGCTTGTCGAACACCGGGGAGCTGTTTTTT. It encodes CASSGDRGLSNTGELFF.

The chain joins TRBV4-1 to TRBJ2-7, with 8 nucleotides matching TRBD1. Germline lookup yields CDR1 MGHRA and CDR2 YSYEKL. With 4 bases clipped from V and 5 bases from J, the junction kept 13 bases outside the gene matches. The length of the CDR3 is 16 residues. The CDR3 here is CASSRFIWDRPNEQYF. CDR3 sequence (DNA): TGCGCCAGCAGCCGGTTTATATGGGACAGGCCGAACGAGCAGTACTTC.

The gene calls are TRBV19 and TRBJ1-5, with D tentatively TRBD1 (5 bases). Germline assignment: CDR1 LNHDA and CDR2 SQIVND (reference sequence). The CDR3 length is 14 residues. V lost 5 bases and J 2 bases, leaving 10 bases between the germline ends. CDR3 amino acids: CASSRGSGNQPQHF. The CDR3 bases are TGTGCCAGTAGTCGGGGGTCTGGCAATCAGCCCCAGCATTTT.

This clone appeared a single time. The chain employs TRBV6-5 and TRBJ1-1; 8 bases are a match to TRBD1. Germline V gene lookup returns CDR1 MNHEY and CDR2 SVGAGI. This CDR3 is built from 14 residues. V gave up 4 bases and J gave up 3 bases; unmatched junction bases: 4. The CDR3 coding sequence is TGTGCCAGCAGTTTCGCAGGGGGCCACACTGAAGCTTTCTTT. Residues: CASSFAGGHTEAFF.

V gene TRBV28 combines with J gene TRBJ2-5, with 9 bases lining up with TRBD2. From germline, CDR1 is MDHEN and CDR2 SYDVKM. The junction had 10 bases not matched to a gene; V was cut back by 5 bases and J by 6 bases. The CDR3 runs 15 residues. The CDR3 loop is CASSPPTSGGQTQYF. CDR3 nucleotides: TGTGCCAGCAGTCCACCGACTAGCGGCGGACAGACCCAGTACTTC. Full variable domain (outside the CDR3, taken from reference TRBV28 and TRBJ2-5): DVKVTQSSRYLVKRTGEKVFLECVQDMDHENMFWYRQDPGLGLRLIYFSYDVKMKEKGDIPEGYSVSREKKERFSLILESASTNQTSMYLCASSPPTSGGQTQYFGPGTRLLVL.

CDR3 nucleotides: TGTGCCAGCTCGCCTATCCCAGGGGACACTGAAGCTTTCTTT. This encodes CASSPIPGDTEAFF. This chain links TRBV18 with TRBJ1-1; D might be TRBD1 (6 bases). V was trimmed by 6 bases and J by 3 bases, leaving 14 bases between them. Germline lookup yields CDR1 KGHSH and CDR2 LQKENI. The CDR3 is 14 amino acids.

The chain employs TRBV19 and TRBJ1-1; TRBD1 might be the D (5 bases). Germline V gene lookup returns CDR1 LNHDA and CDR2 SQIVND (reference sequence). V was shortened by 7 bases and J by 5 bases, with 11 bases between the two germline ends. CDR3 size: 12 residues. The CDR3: CASTGGGTEAFF. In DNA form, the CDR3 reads TGTGCCAGTACGGGGGGAGGTACTGAAGCTTTCTTT.

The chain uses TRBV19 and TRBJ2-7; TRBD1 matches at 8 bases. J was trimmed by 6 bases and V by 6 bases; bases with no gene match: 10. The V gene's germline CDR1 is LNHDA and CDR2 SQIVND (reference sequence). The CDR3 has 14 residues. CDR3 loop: CASRLAGTGTEQYF. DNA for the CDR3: TGTGCCAGTAGATTAGCCGGGACAGGCACCGAGCAGTACTTC.

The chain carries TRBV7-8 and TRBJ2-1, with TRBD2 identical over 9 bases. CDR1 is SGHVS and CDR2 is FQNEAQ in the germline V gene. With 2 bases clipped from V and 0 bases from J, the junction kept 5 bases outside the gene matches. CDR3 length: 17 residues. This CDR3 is CASSLLAGPSSYNEQFF. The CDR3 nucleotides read TGTGCCAGCAGCTTACTAGCGGGGCCTAGCTCCTACAATGAGCAGTTCTTC.

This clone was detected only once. CDR3 coding DNA: TGTGCCAGTAGTCCTAAGGGACAGATGATCACAGGACTGTTTTTT. Translated: CASSPKGQMITGLFF. This chain links TRBV19 with TRBJ1-4; 7 bases match TRBD1. This CDR3 region has 15 residues. Germline V lookup: CDR1 LNHDA, CDR2 SQIVND (reference sequence). Germline trimming cut 5 bases from V and 13 bases from J; bases unmatched to any gene: 16.

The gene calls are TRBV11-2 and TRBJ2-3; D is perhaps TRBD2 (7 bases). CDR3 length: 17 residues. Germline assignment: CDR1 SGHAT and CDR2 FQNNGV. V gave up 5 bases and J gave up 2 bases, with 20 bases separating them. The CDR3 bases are TGTGCCAGCAGCGTATGGGGGGCGGGGGAAAACACAGATACGCAGTATTTT. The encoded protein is CASSVWGAGENTDTQYF.

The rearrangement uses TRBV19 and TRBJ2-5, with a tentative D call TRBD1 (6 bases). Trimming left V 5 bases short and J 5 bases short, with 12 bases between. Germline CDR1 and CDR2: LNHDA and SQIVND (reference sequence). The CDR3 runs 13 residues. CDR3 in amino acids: CASSSQGVETQYF. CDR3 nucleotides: TGTGCCAGTAGTTCACAGGGAGTCGAGACCCAGTACTTC.

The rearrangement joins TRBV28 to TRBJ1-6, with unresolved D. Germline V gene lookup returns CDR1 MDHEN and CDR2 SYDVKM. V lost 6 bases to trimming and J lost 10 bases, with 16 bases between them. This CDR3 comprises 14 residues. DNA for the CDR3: TGTGCCAGCAGGACCCCTAGGAACTGGTCACCCCTCCACTTT. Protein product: CASRTPRNWSPLHF. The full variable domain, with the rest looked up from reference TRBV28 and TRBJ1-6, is DVKVTQSSRYLVKRTGEKVFLECVQDMDHENMFWYRQDPGLGLRLIYFSYDVKMKEKGDIPEGYSVSREKKERFSLILESASTNQTSMYLCASRTPRNWSPLHFGNGTRLTVT.

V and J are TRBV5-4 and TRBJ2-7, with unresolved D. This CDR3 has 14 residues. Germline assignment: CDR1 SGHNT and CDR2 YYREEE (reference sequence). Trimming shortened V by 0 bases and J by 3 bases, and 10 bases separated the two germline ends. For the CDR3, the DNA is TGTGCCAGCAGCTTGGAGGCAGGATACTACGAGCAGTACTTC. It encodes CASSLEAGYYEQYF.

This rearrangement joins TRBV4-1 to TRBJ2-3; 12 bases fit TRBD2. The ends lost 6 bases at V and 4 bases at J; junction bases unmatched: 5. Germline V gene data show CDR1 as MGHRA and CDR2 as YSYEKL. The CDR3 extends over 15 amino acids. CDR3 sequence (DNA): TGCGCCAGCAGTCCTAGCGGGGGGGCCCCAGATACGCAGTATTTT. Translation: CASSPSGGAPDTQYF.

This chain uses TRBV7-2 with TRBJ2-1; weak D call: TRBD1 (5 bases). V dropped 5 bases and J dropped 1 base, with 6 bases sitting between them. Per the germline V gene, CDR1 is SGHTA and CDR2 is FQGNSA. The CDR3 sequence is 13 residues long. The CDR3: CASSRQSYNEQFF. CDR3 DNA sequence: TGTGCCAGCAGCAGACAGTCCTACAATGAGCAGTTCTTC. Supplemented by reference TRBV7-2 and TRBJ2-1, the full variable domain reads GAGVSQSPSNKVTEKGKDVELRCDPISGHTALYWYRQSLGQGLEFLIYFQGNSAPDKSGLPSDRFSAERTGGSVSTLTIQRTQQEDSAVYLCASSRQSYNEQFFGPGTRLTVL.

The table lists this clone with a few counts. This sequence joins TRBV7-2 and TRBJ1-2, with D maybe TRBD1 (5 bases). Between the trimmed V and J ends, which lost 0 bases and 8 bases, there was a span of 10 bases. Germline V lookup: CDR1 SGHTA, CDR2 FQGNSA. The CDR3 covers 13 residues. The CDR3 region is CASSLASGLGYTF. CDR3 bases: TGTGCCAGCAGCTTAGCCTCAGGGCTAGGCTACACCTTC.

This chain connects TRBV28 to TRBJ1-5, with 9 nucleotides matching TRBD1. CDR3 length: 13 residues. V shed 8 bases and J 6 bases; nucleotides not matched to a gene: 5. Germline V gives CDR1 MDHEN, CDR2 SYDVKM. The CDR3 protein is CASRRDRVQPQHF. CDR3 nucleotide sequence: TGTGCCAGCCGCCGGGACAGGGTTCAGCCCCAGCATTTT.

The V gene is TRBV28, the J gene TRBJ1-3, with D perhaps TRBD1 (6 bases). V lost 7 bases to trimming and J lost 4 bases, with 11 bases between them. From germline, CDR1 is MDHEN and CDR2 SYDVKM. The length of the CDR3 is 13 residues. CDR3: CASKVGGGNTIYF. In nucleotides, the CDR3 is TGTGCCAGCAAAGTAGGGGGAGGAAACACCATATATTTT.

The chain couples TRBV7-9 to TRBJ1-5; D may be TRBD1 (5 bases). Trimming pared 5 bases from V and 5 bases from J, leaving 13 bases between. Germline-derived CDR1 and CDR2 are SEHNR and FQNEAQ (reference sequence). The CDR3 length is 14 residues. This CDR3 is CASSMTASDQPQHF. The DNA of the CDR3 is TGTGCCAGCAGCATGACAGCGTCGGATCAGCCCCAGCATTTT. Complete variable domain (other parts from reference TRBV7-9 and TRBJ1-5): DTGVSQNPRHKITKRGQNVTFRCDPISEHNRLYWYRQTLGQGPEFLTYFQNEAQLEKSRLLSDRFSAERPKGSFSTLEIQRTEQGDSAMYLCASSMTASDQPQHFGDGTRLSIL.

The CDR3 region is CASSLGSSGQETQYF. The CDR3 bases are TGTGCCAGCAGCTTGGGGTCTAGCGGGCAAGAGACCCAGTACTTC. The chain links TRBV5-4 to TRBJ2-5; 8 bases line up with TRBD2. V was clipped by 0 bases and J by 2 bases; unmatched bases: 3. Germline V gene lookup returns CDR1 SGHNT and CDR2 YYREEE (reference sequence). The CDR3 is 15 amino acids.

CDR3: CASSATGGWGQPQHF. The CDR3 DNA follows: TGTGCCAGTAGTGCGACAGGGGGCTGGGGTCAGCCCCAGCATTTT. The chain is built from TRBV19 and TRBJ1-5; 10 bases align to TRBD1. The CDR3 length is 15 residues. Germline-derived CDR1 and CDR2 are LNHDA and SQIVND (reference sequence). V gave up 5 bases and J gave up 6 bases; unmatched junction bases: 7.

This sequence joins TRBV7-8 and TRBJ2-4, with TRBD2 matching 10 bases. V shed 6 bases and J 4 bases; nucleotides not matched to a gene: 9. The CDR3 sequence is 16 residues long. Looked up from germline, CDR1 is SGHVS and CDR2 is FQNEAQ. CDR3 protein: CASSKERGGKKNIQYF. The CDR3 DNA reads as TGTGCCAGCAGTAAGGAGCGGGGGGGTAAAAAAAACATTCAGTACTTC.

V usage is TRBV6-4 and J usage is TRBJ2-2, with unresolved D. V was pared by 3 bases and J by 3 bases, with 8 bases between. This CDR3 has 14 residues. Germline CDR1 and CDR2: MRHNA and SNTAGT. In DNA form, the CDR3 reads TGTGCCAGCAGTGAGGGCCCGGACACCGGGGAGCTGTTTTTT. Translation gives CASSEGPDTGELFF.

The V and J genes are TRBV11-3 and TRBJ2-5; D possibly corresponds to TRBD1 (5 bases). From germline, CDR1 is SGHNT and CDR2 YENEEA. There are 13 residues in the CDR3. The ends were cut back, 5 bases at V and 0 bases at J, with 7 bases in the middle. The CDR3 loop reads CASSRTNQETQYF. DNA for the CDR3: TGTGCCAGCAGCCGGACAAACCAAGAGACCCAGTACTTC.

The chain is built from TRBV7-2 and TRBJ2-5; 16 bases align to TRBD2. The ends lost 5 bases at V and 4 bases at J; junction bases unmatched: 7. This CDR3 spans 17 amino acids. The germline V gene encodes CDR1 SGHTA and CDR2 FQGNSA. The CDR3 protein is CASSPGTSGGAVETQYF. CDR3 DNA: TGTGCCAGCAGCCCCGGGACTAGCGGGGGGGCGGTAGAGACCCAGTACTTC.

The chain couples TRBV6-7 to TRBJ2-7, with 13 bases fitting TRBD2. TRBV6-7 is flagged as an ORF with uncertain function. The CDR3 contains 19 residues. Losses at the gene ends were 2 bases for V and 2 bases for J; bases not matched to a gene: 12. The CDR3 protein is CASSYRTSGGAPVPYEQYF. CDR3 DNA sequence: TGTGCCAGCAGTTACCGAACTAGCGGGGGGGCCCCTGTCCCCTACGAGCAGTACTTC.

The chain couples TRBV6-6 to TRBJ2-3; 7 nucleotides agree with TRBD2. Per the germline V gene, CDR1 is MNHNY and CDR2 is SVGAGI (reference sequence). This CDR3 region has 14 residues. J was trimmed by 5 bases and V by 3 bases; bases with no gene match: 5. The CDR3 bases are TGTGCCAGCAGTTATACGGGGGGAGGAGATACGCAGTATTTT. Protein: CASSYTGGGDTQYF.